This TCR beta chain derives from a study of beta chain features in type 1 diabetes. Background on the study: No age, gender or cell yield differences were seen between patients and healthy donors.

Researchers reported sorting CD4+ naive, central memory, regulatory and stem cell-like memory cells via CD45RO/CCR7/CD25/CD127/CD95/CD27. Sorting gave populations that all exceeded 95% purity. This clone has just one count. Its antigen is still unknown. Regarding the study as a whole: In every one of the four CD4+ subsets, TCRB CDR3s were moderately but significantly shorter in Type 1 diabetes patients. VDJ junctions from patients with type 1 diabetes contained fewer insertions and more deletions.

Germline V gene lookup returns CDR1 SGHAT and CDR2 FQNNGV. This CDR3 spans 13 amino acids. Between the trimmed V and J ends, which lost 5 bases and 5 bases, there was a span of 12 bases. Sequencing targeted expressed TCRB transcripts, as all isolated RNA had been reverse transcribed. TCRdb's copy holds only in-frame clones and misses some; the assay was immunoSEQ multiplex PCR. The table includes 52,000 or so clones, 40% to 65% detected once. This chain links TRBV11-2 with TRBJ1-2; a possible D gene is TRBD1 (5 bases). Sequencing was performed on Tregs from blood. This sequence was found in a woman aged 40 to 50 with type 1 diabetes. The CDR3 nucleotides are TGTGCCAGCAGCCAAGGCGGGGGGTATGGCTACACCTTC. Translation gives CASSQGGGYGYTF.